This T cell receptor (beta chain) was obtained from a study of blood T cells in healthy people across ages. For the second PCR, which ran for about 6 to 11 cycles, a sample-barcoded 5' primer and a J-beta primer mix were used. With 12 random nucleotides, a template-switch adaptor tagged each individual cDNA molecule. CDR3-containing paired-end reads numbered at least 2.5 million in each sample. TCRdb fed the 5' RACE reads into MiXCR, producing one record per CDR3 protein. The data hold roughly 800,000 distinct CDR3 sequences, with nearly 60% observed a single time. The germline V gene has CDR1 SQVTM and CDR2 ANQGSEA. The CDR3 runs 15 residues. V shed 3 bases, J shed 4 bases, and the junction held 6 bases outside the gene matches. General study findings and limits: Long-lived donors had more naive CD4+ cells and higher diversity than aged donors. Researchers said unsorted PBMCs prevented a conclusive naive versus antigen-experienced comparison.

As regards this clonotype: The antigen remains unidentified.

The rearrangement links TRBV29-1 to TRBJ2-3; 11 bases fit TRBD2. This TCR came from a young man in good health. Sample: blood. CDR3 sequence reads: CSVDPTSGMADTQYF. CDR3 bases: TGCAGCGTTGATCCGACTAGCGGGATGGCAGATACGCAGTATTTT.